This TCR beta chain is drawn from a study of T cell changes during pregnancy in multiple sclerosis (dated by TCRdb to about 2019). As for the study more broadly: Changes in the T cell repertoire over the course of pregnancy were examined in this study in women with multiple sclerosis.

The trim is 6 bases for V and 1 base for J, with a gap of 9 bases between the germline ends. From cysteine to phenylalanine, the CDR3 is 13 amino acids long. The sequence is cut down to CDR3 DNA, 39 bases in frame from base 1. The CDR1 and CDR2 encoded by the germline V gene are WSHSY and SAAADI. About this clone itself: The clone's antigen remains unknown. Base qualities are missing; no much larger clone stands one base away.

The method behind the library was the immunoSEQ multiplex PCR assay. Not all clones reach the TCRdb copy of this immuneACCESS table, which keeps in-frame sequences only. Checked studies attribute under half of the gap to unresolved V genes and leave the rest unexplained. In all, the sample holds approximately 87,000 clones, and about nine tenths of those were seen once. Clones ranked in the top ten supply 0.47% of the sample. The sequence was obtained from a female donor with multiple sclerosis, enrolled in a pregnancy study. The sequences come from CD4+ T cells from peripheral blood mononuclear cells, collected in the second trimester of pregnancy. The sequence is built from TRBV10-2 and TRBJ1-1, and perhaps TRBD1 as D gene, on 6 matching bases. The DNA sequence reads TGCGCCAGCAGGGACAGACCGAACACTGAAGCTTTCTTT. This codes for CASRDRPNTEAFF.